This T cell receptor (beta chain) was recorded in a study of T cells in Graves' hyperthyroidism and ophthalmopathy. TCR beta CDR3 sequences were amplified from RNA transcripts. HTBI primers were the set used in a first-round RT-PCR of the TCR CDR3. A single record per CDR3 protein comes from TCRdb applying MiXCR to the multiplex PCR reads. The data show 450,000 to 700,000 distinct CDR3 sequences, approximately 44% seen once. This clonotype was seen at least ten times. The sample was peripheral blood or thyroid tissue (not recorded which). The sequence was collected from a woman between 18 and 29 years old with Graves' hyperthyroidism.

CDR3 DNA: TGTGCCAGCAGCTTCGCTAGCGGGATGAGAGAGACCCAGTACTTC. It translates to CASSFASGMRETQYF. The J gene is TRBJ2-5, the V gene TRBV7-2; 9 nucleotides align to TRBD2. This CDR3 region has 15 residues. Germline V CDR1 and CDR2: SGHTA, FQGNSA. V shed 3 bases, J shed 4 bases, and the junction held 6 bases outside the gene matches. Filled out from reference TRBV7-2 and TRBJ2-5, the complete variable domain reads GAGVSQSPSNKVTEKGKDVELRCDPISGHTALYWYRQSLGQGLEFLIYFQGNSAPDKSGLPSDRFSAERTGGSVSTLTIQRTQQEDSAVYLCASSFASGMRETQYFGPGTRLLVL.